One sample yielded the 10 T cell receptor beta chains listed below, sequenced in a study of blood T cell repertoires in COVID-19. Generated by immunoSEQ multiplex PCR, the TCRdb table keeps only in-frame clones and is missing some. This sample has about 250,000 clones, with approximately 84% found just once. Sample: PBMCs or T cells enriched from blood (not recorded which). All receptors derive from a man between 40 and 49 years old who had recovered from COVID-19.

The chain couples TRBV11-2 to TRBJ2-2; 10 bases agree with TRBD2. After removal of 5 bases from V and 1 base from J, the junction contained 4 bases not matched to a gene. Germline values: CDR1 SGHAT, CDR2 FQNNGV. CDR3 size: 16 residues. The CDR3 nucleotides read TGTGCCAGCAGCCGAATAGCGGGAGGGAACACCGGGGAGCTGTTTTTT. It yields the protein CASSRIAGGNTGELFF.

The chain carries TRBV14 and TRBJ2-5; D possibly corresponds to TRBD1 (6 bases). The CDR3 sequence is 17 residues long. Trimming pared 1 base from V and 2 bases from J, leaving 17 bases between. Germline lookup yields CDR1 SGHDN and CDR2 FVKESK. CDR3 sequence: CASSQGALRTAQETQYF. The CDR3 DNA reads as TGTGCCAGCAGCCAAGGGGCCCTCCGGACAGCTCAAGAGACCCAGTACTTC.

The CDR3 loop is CASSPTGGNQPQHF. In DNA, the CDR3 is TGTGCCAGCTCACCCACCGGGGGTAATCAGCCCCAGCATTTT. The chain is built from TRBV18 and TRBJ1-5; D is perhaps TRBD1 (5 bases). Germline V gene data show CDR1 as KGHSH and CDR2 as LQKENI. The CDR3 length is 14 residues. Between the trimmed V and J ends, which lost 3 bases and 4 bases, there was a span of 10 bases.

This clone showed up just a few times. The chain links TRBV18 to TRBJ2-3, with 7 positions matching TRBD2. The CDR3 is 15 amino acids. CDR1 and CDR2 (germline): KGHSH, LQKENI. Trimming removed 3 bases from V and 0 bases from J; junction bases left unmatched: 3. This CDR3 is CASSPTGGSTDTQYF. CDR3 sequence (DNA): TGTGCCAGCTCACCGACGGGAGGTAGCACAGATACGCAGTATTTT.

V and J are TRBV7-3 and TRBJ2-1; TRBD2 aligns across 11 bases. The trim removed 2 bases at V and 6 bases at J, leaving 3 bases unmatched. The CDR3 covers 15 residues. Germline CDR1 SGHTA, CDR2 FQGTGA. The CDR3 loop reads CASSLLAGGINEQFF. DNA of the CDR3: TGTGCCAGCAGCTTACTAGCGGGGGGCATCAATGAGCAGTTCTTC.

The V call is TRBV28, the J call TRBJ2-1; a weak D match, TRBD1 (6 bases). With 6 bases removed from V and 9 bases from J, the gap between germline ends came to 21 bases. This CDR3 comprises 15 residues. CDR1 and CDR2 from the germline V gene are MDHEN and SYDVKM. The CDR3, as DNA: TGTGCCAGCAGCTCCCTTAGGGGGTGGGGACCTGAGCAGTTCTTC. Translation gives CASSSLRGWGPEQFF.

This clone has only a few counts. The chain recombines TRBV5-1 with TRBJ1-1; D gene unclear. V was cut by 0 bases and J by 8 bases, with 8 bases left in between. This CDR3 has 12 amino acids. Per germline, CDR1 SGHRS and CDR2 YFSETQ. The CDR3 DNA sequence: TGCGCCAGCAGCTTGGCGGGTAGGGAAGCTTTCTTT. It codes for CASSLAGREAFF.

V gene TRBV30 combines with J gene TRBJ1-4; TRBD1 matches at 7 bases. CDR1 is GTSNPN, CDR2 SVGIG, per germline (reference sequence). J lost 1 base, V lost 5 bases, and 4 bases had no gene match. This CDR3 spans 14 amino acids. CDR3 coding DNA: TGTGCCTGGGGATCAGGGGGAACTAATGAAAAACTGTTTTTT. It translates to CAWGSGGTNEKLFF.

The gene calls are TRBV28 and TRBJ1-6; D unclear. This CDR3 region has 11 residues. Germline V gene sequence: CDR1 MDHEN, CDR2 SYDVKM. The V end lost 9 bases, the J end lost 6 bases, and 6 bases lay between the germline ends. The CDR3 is CASEGNSPLHF. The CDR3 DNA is TGTGCCAGTGAGGGTAATTCACCCCTCCACTTT.

CDR3 sequence reads: CASSPGLANEQFF. In nucleotides, the CDR3 is TGTGCCAGCAGTCCGGGACTAGCGAATGAGCAGTTCTTC. The chain couples TRBV12-3 or TRBV12-4 to TRBJ2-1, with 10 bases that match TRBD2. Germline trimming cut 5 bases from V and 7 bases from J; bases unmatched to any gene: 2. This CDR3 has 13 amino acids.